The 5 T cell receptor beta chains in this list originate from one sample, sequenced in a study of a mutant IDH1 vaccine in newly diagnosed glioma. The sample's time point: week 35, safety follow-up. Alongside topical imiquimod, each dose of vaccine comprised 300 ug of mutant IDH1 20-mer peptide. TCRdb keeps only in-frame clones here, not all; method: immunoSEQ multiplex PCR. This sample has 45,000 to 60,000 clones, with around nine tenths found just once. Antigens for these TCRs are unknown. The sequencing used PBMCs, collected from a glioma patient whose treatment included an IDH1 peptide vaccine. The receptor set was obtained from a woman between 35 and 50 years old with glioma.

DNA for the CDR3: TGTGCCAGCACCCTACAGGGCGGCGGCTACGAGCAGTACTTC. Encoded protein: CASTLQGGGYEQYF. V and J are TRBV2 and TRBJ2-7, with a weak D call TRBD1 (6 bases). CDR1 is SNHLY, CDR2 FYNNEI, per germline. This CDR3 has 14 residues. V lost 7 bases and J 3 bases, leaving 16 bases between the germline ends.

The chain has TRBV10-3 and TRBJ1-5; 7 positions match TRBD1. CDR3 length equals 14 residues. With V trimmed by 7 bases and J by 7 bases, 10 bases remained unmatched. From germline, CDR1 is ENHRY and CDR2 SYGVKD. The CDR3, as DNA: TGTGCCATCAAGGGACAGATCCCAGGACAGCCCCAGCATTTT. Encoded protein: CAIKGQIPGQPQHF.

A few counts support this clone. For the CDR3, the DNA is TGTGCCAGCAGCCCAGGGAACACTGAAGCTTTCTTT. It yields the protein CASSPGNTEAFF. The chain recombines TRBV4-2 with TRBJ1-1, with D hard to call. Trimming took 4 bases from V and 1 from J, leaving 4 bases between them. The CDR3 length is 12 residues. Per the germline V gene, CDR1 is LGHNA and CDR2 is YNFKEQ.

This clone was detected only once. The chain recombines TRBV10-3 with TRBJ1-3; 7 bases map to TRBD1. CDR3 length: 13 amino acids. The germline CDR1 and CDR2 sequences are ENHRY and SYGVKD. J was trimmed by 3 bases and V by 4 bases; bases with no gene match: 0. CDR3 bases: TGTGCCATCAGTGCAGGGGGTGGAAACACCATATATTTT. It translates to CAISAGGGNTIYF.

This clone showed up just a few times. The genes are TRBV18 and TRBJ1-2, with D hard to call. Germline V gene data show CDR1 as KGHSH and CDR2 as LQKENI. With 6 bases removed from V and 8 bases from J, the gap between germline ends came to 19 bases. This CDR3 is 14 amino acids long. The CDR3 region is CASSDWESSEGYTF. CDR3 bases: TGTGCCAGCTCGGACTGGGAATCGTCGGAAGGCTACACCTTC. The full variable domain, completed using reference TRBV18 and TRBJ1-2, is NAGVMQNPRHLVRRRGQEARLRCSPMKGHSHVYWYRQLPEEGLKFMVYLQKENIIDESGMPKERFSAEFPKEGPSILRIQQVVRGDSAAYFCASSDWESSEGYTFGSGTRLTVV.